Listed below are T cell receptor beta chains from one sample, sequenced in a study of blood T cell repertoires in COVID-19. Clones were read by immunoSEQ multiplex PCR, and TCRdb kept only the in-frame ones, dropping some. The sample shows 150,000 to 200,000 clones, 75% to 90% of them seen only once. Sequenced input: peripheral blood. The origin of the receptors is a woman in her sixties with acute or convalescent COVID-19. Each CDR3 is given with its conserved first and last residue.

V gene,CDR3 length,CDR3 protein
TRBV5-1,15,CASSFQGAGNTEAFF
TRBV19,15,CASSNFDRRKVSYTF
TRBV10-3,14,CAIRGGLSTDTQYF
TRBV6-5,14,CASSYLSGANVLTF
TRBV19,15,CASSRTGVGNQPQHF
TRBV24-1,13,CATSGTRGDTQYF
TRBV5-1,16,CASSWDSPSMNTEAFF
TRBV5-8,12,CASSFLGLEAFF
TRBV6-2/TRBV6-3,11,CASSYLYEQYF
TRBV3-1/TRBV3-2,14,CASSQDGPGYGYTF
TRBV27,15,CASRLGGRATDTQYF
TRBV6-6,16,CASSFRQGAQNQPQHF
TRBV6-5,15,CASSYSDRGGNTIYF